A single sample is the source of the 22 T cell receptor beta chains below, sequenced in a study of OX40 agonist ivuxolimab in advanced cancers. Some clones are missing from TCRdb's copy, which holds only in-frame ones; the method was immunoSEQ multiplex PCR. The sample has tens of thousands of clones, approximately 84% seen once. The specimen comprised CD4+ or CD8+ T cells sorted from blood, sampled in a trial of the OX40 agonist ivuxolimab. The receptors here all came from an adult with an advanced solid tumor such as melanoma, head and neck, liver or kidney cancer.

As to this clone: An end of the junction differs from the germline gene, which may be a read error. In the same sample, other DNA sequences code for this CDR3. The DNA of the CDR3 is TGTGCCAGCAGTGTAGATGGCAAAAACATTCAGTACTTC. This gives the protein CASSVDGKNIQYF. The rearrangement joins TRBV9 to TRBJ2-4; no definite D call. Germline CDR1 reads SGDLS; CDR2 reads YYNGEE. The CDR3 consists of 13 residues.

The chain couples TRBV19 to TRBJ1-1, with unresolved D. V gave up 3 bases and J gave up 0 bases, with 17 bases separating them. The length of the CDR3 is 17 residues. Germline loops: CDR1 LNHDA, CDR2 SQIVND (reference sequence). Here the CDR3 DNA reads TGTGCCAGTAGTATGGCGGGCCGCTTGCCGTTGAACACTGAAGCTTTCTTT. Its translation: CASSMAGRLPLNTEAFF.

The V call is TRBV7-2, the J call TRBJ1-2, with D perhaps matching TRBD1 (6 bases). Trimming took off 1 base at V and 0 bases at J, with 21 bases between the two ends. In germline, CDR1 is SGHTA, CDR2 FQGNSA. CDR3 length equals 19 residues. CDR3 sequence: CASSLELSISSGANYGYTF. The CDR3 nucleotides are TGTGCCAGCAGCTTAGAGTTGTCGATCTCTTCAGGGGCTAACTATGGCTACACCTTC.

The chain employs TRBV19 and TRBJ2-5, with 7 bases fitting TRBD2. This CDR3 contains 15 residues. Per germline, CDR1 LNHDA and CDR2 SQIVND (reference sequence). V trimming: 1 base; J trimming: 4 bases; junction bases outside the gene matches: 6. The CDR3 bases are TGTGCCAGTAGTATAGGAGGGGAGGGGAGAGAGACCCAGTACTTC. This gives the protein CASSIGGEGRETQYF.

CDR3 loop: CSVGTGGTGELFF. The DNA for the CDR3 is TGCAGCGTTGGCACGGGTGGCACCGGGGAGCTGTTTTTT. The V gene is TRBV29-1, the J gene TRBJ2-2; D not resolved. The germline V gene encodes CDR1 SQVTM and CDR2 ANQGSEA. The CDR3 length is 13 residues. V was trimmed by 4 bases and J by 4 bases, leaving 10 bases between them.

This chain joins TRBV5-6 and TRBJ1-2; TRBD1 aligns across 7 bases. J gave up 6 bases and V 6 bases, and 8 bases lay outside the gene matches. The CDR3 is made up of 13 amino acids. In germline, CDR1 is SGHDT, CDR2 YYEEEE. The CDR3 loop is CASTLEGADGYTF. The CDR3 nucleotides read TGTGCCAGCACTCTGGAGGGGGCCGATGGCTACACCTTC.

This chain joins TRBV6-5 and TRBJ2-1; TRBD2 agrees at 9 bases. CDR3 length: 15 amino acids. V was pared by 4 bases and J by 4 bases, with 5 bases of the junction left unmatched. CDR1 and CDR2 from the germline V gene are MNHEY and SVGAGI. CDR3 sequence (DNA): TGTGCCAGCAGTTCGACTAGCGGACCTTACAATGAGCAGTTCTTC. Residues: CASSSTSGPYNEQFF.

The chain employs TRBV9 and TRBJ2-2; 8 bases map to TRBD2. V trimming: 3 bases; J trimming: 1 base; junction bases outside the gene matches: 8. In germline, CDR1 is SGDLS, CDR2 YYNGEE. This CDR3 spans 17 amino acids. For the CDR3, the DNA is TGTGCCAGCAGCGGAGGGACTAGGACAAAGAACACCGGGGAGCTGTTTTTT. Its protein product is CASSGGTRTKNTGELFF.

The chain is built from TRBV9 and TRBJ2-7, with 7 positions matching TRBD2. The CDR3 has 14 residues. The germline CDR1 and CDR2 sequences are SGDLS and YYNGEE. V gave up 2 bases and J gave up 6 bases; unmatched junction bases: 8. The CDR3 loop is CASSVGEGFGEQYF. CDR3 nucleotides: TGTGCCAGCAGCGTTGGGGAGGGCTTCGGCGAGCAGTACTTC. The full variable domain, its missing parts supplied by reference TRBV9 and TRBJ2-7, is DSGVTQTPKHLITATGQRVTLRCSPRSGDLSVYWYQQSLDQGLQFLIQYYNGEERAKGNILERFSAQQFPDLHSELNLSSLELGDSALYFCASSVGEGFGEQYFGPGTRLTVT.

The chain has TRBV9 and TRBJ2-3, with 10 bases aligning to TRBD1. With 1 base clipped from V and 0 bases from J, the junction kept 8 bases outside the gene matches. Germline CDR1 is SGDLS and CDR2 is YYNGEE. The CDR3 is made up of 18 amino acids. CDR3: CASSVRGQGVTSTDTQYF. The CDR3 coding sequence is TGTGCCAGCAGCGTACGAGGACAGGGGGTAACTAGCACAGATACGCAGTATTTT.

The chain employs TRBV9 and TRBJ2-3; D is uncertain. The germline V and J ends were trimmed by 1 base and 0 bases, with 9 bases remaining between them. Per the germline V gene, CDR1 is SGDLS and CDR2 is YYNGEE. The CDR3 totals 15 residues. As DNA, the CDR3 is TGTGCCAGCAGCGTATATAGGAGTAGCACAGATACGCAGTATTTT. This sequence encodes CASSVYRSSTDTQYF.

The table lists this clone with a count of one. The gene calls are TRBV5-6 and TRBJ2-7; D call uncertain. In germline, CDR1 is SGHDT, CDR2 YYEEEE. V lost 2 bases, J lost 3 bases, and 3 bases lay in between. The length of the CDR3 is 11 residues. The CDR3: CASSFGYEQYF. In DNA form, the CDR3 reads TGTGCCAGCAGCTTTGGCTACGAGCAGTACTTC.

V gene TRBV7-9 combines with J gene TRBJ2-3, with D tentatively TRBD1 (5 bases). CDR1 and CDR2 (germline): SEHNR, FQNEAQ (reference sequence). V lost 6 bases and J 2 bases, leaving 9 bases between the germline ends. CDR3 length: 13 residues. The CDR3 DNA follows: TGTGCCAGCAGAGACAGCTACACAGATACGCAGTATTTT. Translating gives CASRDSYTDTQYF.

This rearrangement joins TRBV6-4 to TRBJ2-1; a possible D gene is TRBD2 (5 bases). Trimming cost V 0 bases and J 9 bases, with 15 bases left between them. This CDR3 spans 15 amino acids. Germline CDR1 MRHNA, CDR2 SNTAGT. This CDR3 is CASSDSTRELREQFF. The CDR3 DNA is TGTGCCAGCAGTGACTCAACTAGAGAGCTGCGTGAGCAGTTCTTC.

V is TRBV13 and J is TRBJ2-7; D possibly uses TRBD1 or TRBD2 (5 bases each). CDR3 size: 16 residues. Trimming cost V 5 bases and J 3 bases, with 20 bases left between them. CDR1 and CDR2 from the germline V gene are PRHDT and FYEKMQ (reference sequence). In DNA form, the CDR3 reads TGTGCCAGCAGCCCCCCGGGGACCTATAAGAGCTACGAGCAGTACTTC. Amino acids: CASSPPGTYKSYEQYF.

The rearrangement links TRBV28 to TRBJ2-7; unclear D gene. This CDR3 is built from 14 residues. Trimming took 5 bases from V and 1 from J, leaving 12 bases between them. CDR1 MDHEN and CDR2 SYDVKM come from the germline V gene. The CDR3 nucleotides read TGTGCCAGCAGTCCCCCATCTCTATCCTACGAGCAGTACTTC. Translating it yields CASSPPSLSYEQYF.

A few counts support this clone. The chain employs TRBV6-4 and TRBJ1-2; D unclear. The CDR3 runs 11 residues. CDR1 and CDR2 (germline): MRHNA, SNTAGT. V was cut by 6 bases and J by 8 bases, with 10 bases left in between. The chain's CDR3 is CASRGSAGYTF. The CDR3 bases are TGTGCCAGCAGAGGGTCTGCGGGCTACACCTTC.

The chain couples TRBV27 to TRBJ2-7; D is unclear. The CDR3 consists of 13 residues. V was trimmed by 6 bases and J by 2 bases, leaving 11 bases between them. The V gene's germline CDR1 is MNHEY and CDR2 SMNVEV (reference sequence). The CDR3 DNA reads as TGTGCCAGCAGCCCAGGACCACCCTACGAGCAGTACTTC. It is translated as CASSPGPPYEQYF.

The rearrangement links TRBV7-7 to TRBJ2-2; 11 bases fit TRBD1. This CDR3 spans 20 amino acids. Trimming removed 5 bases from V and 6 bases from J; junction bases left unmatched: 20. CDR1 is SSHAT and CDR2 is FNYEAQ in the germline V gene (reference sequence). The CDR3 DNA reads as TGTGCCAGCAGCCTACACTCTAAACCCGGGACAGGGGGGACCCCCGGGGAGCTGTTTTTT. Translated, it gives CASSLHSKPGTGGTPGELFF.

This rearrangement joins TRBV4-1 to TRBJ1-6, with D maybe TRBD1 (6 bases). V dropped 4 bases and J dropped 7 bases, with 17 bases sitting between them. This CDR3 has 16 residues. Germline-derived CDR1 and CDR2 are MGHRA and YSYEKL. The CDR3 spells CASSRSSGTRNSPLHF. CDR3 nucleotides: TGCGCCAGCAGCCGATCTTCAGGGACAAGAAATTCACCCCTCCACTTT.

The chain is built from TRBV15 and TRBJ2-1; 11 bases line up with TRBD2. Germline lookup yields CDR1 LNHNV and CDR2 YYDKDF (reference sequence). The CDR3 consists of 15 residues. The V gene end was trimmed by 1 base and the J gene end by 7 bases; junction bases not matched to a gene: 3. CDR3 nucleotides: TGTGCCACCAGCAGAGTAGCGGGAGGGCTTAATGAGCAGTTCTTC. Its translation: CATSRVAGGLNEQFF. The entire variable domain, with the rest obtained from reference TRBV15 and TRBJ2-1, is as follows: DAMVIQNPRYQVTQFGKPVTLSCSQTLNHNVMYWYQQKSSQAPKLLFHYYDKDFNNEADTPDNFQSRRPNTSFCFLDIRSPGLGDTAMYLCATSRVAGGLNEQFFGPGTRLTVL.

This chain connects TRBV4-2 to TRBJ2-6; D ambiguous. Germline V gives CDR1 LGHNA, CDR2 YNFKEQ. The CDR3 loop spans 16 amino acids. The V gene lost 0 bases and the J gene lost 1 base, with 7 bases spanning the gap. CDR3 protein: CASSQDLGSGANVLTF. The CDR3 nucleotides read TGTGCCAGCAGCCAAGATCTAGGGTCTGGGGCCAACGTCCTGACTTTC.